The 7 T cell receptor beta chains reported below all come from one sample, sequenced in a study of shared clonotypes between healthy human individuals. Some clones are missing from TCRdb's copy, which holds only in-frame ones; the method was immunoSEQ multiplex PCR. The table lists more than 2,000,000 clones, around nine tenths of them singletons. What was sequenced was naive CD4+ T cells sorted from blood. The sample's subset: CD45RA+ positively selected. These receptor sequences come from a man between 18 and 29 years old in good health.

Only one count was recorded for this clone. This chain uses TRBV6-5 with TRBJ2-7, with D possibly called TRBD1 or TRBD2 (6 bases each). Germline V gives CDR1 MNHEY, CDR2 SVGAGI. The ends were cut back, 6 bases at V and 2 bases at J, with 17 bases in the middle. The CDR3 is 15 residues long. In nucleotides, the CDR3 is TGTGCCAGCAGCAAATACTCGGGGGCCACCTACGAGCAGTACTTC. It specifies CASSKYSGATYEQYF.

The genes are TRBV5-6 and TRBJ1-1, with 9 nucleotides matching TRBD1. Trimming took 1 base from V and 8 from J; bases not matched to a gene: 9. The CDR3 runs to 15 residues. The V gene's germline CDR1 is SGHDT and CDR2 YYEEEE. The CDR3 loop is CASSLLGQGVVEAFF. The CDR3 DNA is TGTGCCAGCAGCTTGTTGGGACAGGGTGTCGTCGAAGCTTTCTTT.

The chain joins TRBV2 to TRBJ1-1, with 9 positions matching TRBD1. This CDR3 region has 13 residues. Germline V gene lookup returns CDR1 SNHLY and CDR2 FYNNEI. Trimming cost V 8 bases and J 7 bases; bases outside gene matches: 8. The CDR3 sequence: CASRDRVFDEAFF. In DNA form, the CDR3 reads TGTGCCAGCCGGGACAGGGTCTTTGATGAAGCTTTCTTT.

The V call is TRBV2, the J call TRBJ1-1; no reliable D call. The ends were cut back, 0 bases at V and 0 bases at J, with 5 bases in the middle. Germline V gene lookup returns CDR1 SNHLY and CDR2 FYNNEI. The CDR3 sequence is 14 residues long. The CDR3 protein is CASSEAVVNTEAFF. Here the CDR3 DNA reads TGTGCCAGCAGTGAAGCGGTGGTGAACACTGAAGCTTTCTTT. Full variable domain (rest looked up from reference TRBV2 and TRBJ1-1): EPEVTQTPSHQVTQMGQEVILRCVPISNHLYFYWYRQILGQKVEFLVSFYNNEISEKSEIFDDQFSVERPDGSNFTLKIRSTKLEDSAMYFCASSEAVVNTEAFFGQGTRLTVV.

The gene calls are TRBV11-2 and TRBJ2-1; 10 bases fit TRBD1. Germline loops: CDR1 SGHAT, CDR2 FQNNGV. V lost 4 bases, J lost 4 bases, and 7 bases stayed unmatched. The CDR3 spans 16 residues. CDR3 loop: CASSSGQGGNYNEQFF. In DNA form, the CDR3 reads TGTGCCAGCAGCTCCGGACAGGGGGGGAATTACAATGAGCAGTTCTTC.

The rearrangement links TRBV7-9 to TRBJ2-1, with D perhaps matching TRBD2 (6 bases). In germline, CDR1 is SEHNR, CDR2 FQNEAQ (reference sequence). The CDR3 totals 15 residues. Deletions cut 0 bases from V and 10 bases from J, with 16 bases between. The CDR3 reads CASSLAGLVSGEQFF. The CDR3 DNA reads TGTGCCAGCAGCTTAGCGGGACTCGTATCTGGGGAGCAGTTCTTC.

CDR3 protein: CASSSWTVAYEQYF. Here the CDR3 DNA reads TGTGCCAGCAGCTCATGGACAGTCGCCTACGAGCAGTACTTC. The chain uses TRBV7-9 and TRBJ2-7, with TRBD1 as a possible D gene (6 bases). Per the germline V gene, CDR1 is SEHNR and CDR2 is FQNEAQ (reference sequence). Deletions cut 4 bases from V and 2 bases from J, with 12 bases between. The CDR3 loop spans 14 amino acids.